This T cell receptor (beta chain) was documented in a study of cytotoxic CD8 clonotypes in ibrutinib-treated CLL. Overall study context: After median approximately 70 months, approximately 14 stayed in remission, some 12 progressed; responses roughly 24 partial, 2 complete. Once treatment had gone on for a median of around 13 months, range 6 to 36, response samples were drawn. Points from the study as a whole: In comparison with age-matched healthy donors, baseline clonality was higher and tracked circulating CD8+ T-cell counts.

The repertoire was sequenced with immunoSEQ multiplex PCR; TCRdb's copy has only in-frame clones and lacks some. The data show 65,000 to 80,000 clones, roughly 83% seen once. For this clone: Its matching antigen is unknown.

The sequencing here drew on PBMCs, taken after 24 months of ibrutinib treatment. This TCR was sampled from a human donor with chronic lymphocytic leukemia.

The CDR3 region is CASREYTGRLEAFF. DNA for the CDR3: TGTGCCAGTAGAGAGTACACCGGACGGCTTGAAGCTTTCTTT. V and J are TRBV19 and TRBJ1-1; no clear D gene. CDR1 is LNHDA, CDR2 SQIVND, per germline (reference sequence). V dropped 6 bases and J dropped 7 bases, with 18 bases sitting between them. The CDR3 runs to 14 residues.